This entry lists 9 T cell receptor beta chains sequenced from one sample in a study of blood T cells in healthy people across ages. A sample-barcoded 5' primer and a J-beta primer mix were used in a second PCR of roughly 7 to 11 cycles. MiXCR was run by TCRdb on the 5' RACE reads, yielding one entry per CDR3 protein. The sample lists more than 700,000 distinct CDR3 sequences, around half occurring once. Sequenced material: blood. The receptors come from a man older than 75 in good health.

The J gene is TRBJ2-3, the V gene TRBV9; 9 bases agree with TRBD1. Losses at the gene ends were 4 bases for V and 6 bases for J; bases not matched to a gene: 6. This CDR3 is 14 amino acids long. Germline V gene sequence: CDR1 SGDLS, CDR2 YYNGEE. CDR3 region: CASSPRQGGDTQYF. DNA of the CDR3: TGTGCCAGCAGCCCCCGACAGGGGGGGGATACGCAGTATTTT.

The rearrangement uses TRBV6-5 and TRBJ2-5, with 8 bases lining up with TRBD2. This CDR3 contains 14 residues. The germline gives CDR1 MNHEY, CDR2 SVGAGI. V gave up 6 bases and J gave up 2 bases; unmatched junction bases: 5. CDR3 DNA: TGTGCCAGCAGCTCCGGGACTAGACAAGAGACCCAGTACTTC. It yields the protein CASSSGTRQETQYF.

The chain uses TRBV11-2 and TRBJ2-5, with TRBD1 identical over 9 bases. J gave up 11 bases and V 5 bases, and 3 bases lay outside the gene matches. Per the germline V gene, CDR1 is SGHAT and CDR2 is FQNNGV. CDR3 length: 11 amino acids. In nucleotides, the CDR3 is TGTGCCAGCAGCGAACAGGGGGCTCAGTACTTC. Amino acid sequence: CASSEQGAQYF.

V and J are TRBV27 and TRBJ2-7; TRBD1 aligns across 7 bases. Germline V gene lookup returns CDR1 MNHEY and CDR2 SMNVEV (reference sequence). Trimming cost V 8 bases and J 2 bases; bases outside gene matches: 6. CDR3 length: 13 residues. This CDR3 is CASHRQGPYEQYF. The DNA for the CDR3 is TGTGCCAGCCACCGACAGGGCCCCTACGAGCAGTACTTC.

The V call is TRBV20-1, the J call TRBJ2-1; 9 bases align to TRBD2. Germline V CDR1 and CDR2: DFQATT, SNEGSKA (reference sequence). This CDR3 comprises 12 residues. J was trimmed by 13 bases and V by 5 bases; bases with no gene match: 9. The CDR3 reads CSAPPLSGGQFF. The CDR3, as DNA: TGCAGTGCTCCCCCTCTTAGCGGGGGCCAGTTCTTC.

This clonotype occurred many times. The gene calls are TRBV20-1 and TRBJ2-1; 7 nucleotides line up with TRBD2. The CDR3 contains 14 residues. The J segment lost 8 bases and the V segment lost 5 bases, leaving 12 bases of the junction unmatched. The V gene's germline CDR1 is DFQATT and CDR2 SNEGSKA (reference sequence). CDR3 loop: CSAFGLGRGDEQFF. The CDR3 nucleotides are TGCAGTGCTTTCGGTTTGGGGAGGGGCGATGAGCAGTTCTTC.

This clonotype is a singleton in its sample. The chain combines TRBV2 with TRBJ2-7; 7 positions match TRBD2. The CDR3 has 13 amino acids. V dropped 9 bases and J dropped 1; count of bases not matched to a gene: 6. Germline V gene sequence: CDR1 SNHLY, CDR2 FYNNEI. CDR3 sequence reads: CASTGTKSYEQYF. The CDR3 DNA follows: TGTGCCAGTACCGGGACTAAATCCTACGAGCAGTACTTC.

This clonotype was observed a few times. The chain employs TRBV6-5 and TRBJ2-5; D ambiguous. The V end was cut by 6 bases, the J end by 8 bases, with 13 bases between. Per germline, CDR1 MNHEY and CDR2 SVGAGI. The CDR3 length is 12 residues. CDR3 sequence (DNA): TGTGCCAGCAGGGCGAATGGGTATACCCAGTACTTC. Its protein product is CASRANGYTQYF.

This clonotype was counted a few times. This sequence joins TRBV5-1 and TRBJ1-2, with 7 bases identical to TRBD1. From germline, CDR1 is SGHRS and CDR2 YFSETQ. With V trimmed by 1 base and J by 2 bases, 2 bases remained unmatched. This CDR3 is 14 amino acids long. The chain's CDR3 is CASSLTGENYGYTF. The CDR3, as DNA: TGCGCCAGCAGCTTGACAGGGGAGAACTATGGCTACACCTTC. Together with reference TRBV5-1 and TRBJ1-2, the CDR3 gives the full variable domain: KAGVTQTPRYLIKTRGQQVTLSCSPISGHRSVSWYQQTPGQGLQFLFEYFSETQRNKGNFPGRFSGRQFSNSRSEMNVSTLELGDSALYLCASSLTGENYGYTFGSGTRLTVV.